This T cell receptor beta chain was recorded in a study of T-cell reconstitution after alpha-beta-depleted transplantation in children. Findings and limits, study-wide: Several hundred graft clones that had expanded were reportedly the source of alpha-beta T cells about two months after transplant. For some patients, TCRbeta diversity was high at day 60 because of recipient T cells and thymic progenitors that survived. Once a year had passed after transplant, T-cell counts and diversity came mostly from newly produced T cells.

In this sample, this clonotype turned up a few times. The antigen is not known. The germline V gene has CDR1 MGHRA and CDR2 YSYEKL. The ends were cut back, 4 bases at V and 2 bases at J, with 18 bases in the middle. CDR3 length equals 17 residues. During its preparation, the TCRbeta library received unique molecular identifiers. TCRdb fed the PCR reads into MiXCR, producing one record per CDR3 protein. The sample shows 500,000 to 750,000 distinct CDR3 sequences, 10% to 15% of them seen only once. The TCR was taken from a male patient under 18 who had a stem cell transplant for acute myeloid leukemia, so the T cells may come from the graft donor. The starting material was PBMCs, mostly from graft donor cells, obtained 360 days after TCRalphabeta/CD19-depleted stem cell transplant. The gene calls are TRBV4-1 and TRBJ2-1; no firm D call. The CDR3 protein is CASSLRHPTKAYNEQFF. The CDR3 DNA reads TGCGCCAGCAGCCTCCGACACCCTACCAAGGCCTACAATGAGCAGTTCTTC.